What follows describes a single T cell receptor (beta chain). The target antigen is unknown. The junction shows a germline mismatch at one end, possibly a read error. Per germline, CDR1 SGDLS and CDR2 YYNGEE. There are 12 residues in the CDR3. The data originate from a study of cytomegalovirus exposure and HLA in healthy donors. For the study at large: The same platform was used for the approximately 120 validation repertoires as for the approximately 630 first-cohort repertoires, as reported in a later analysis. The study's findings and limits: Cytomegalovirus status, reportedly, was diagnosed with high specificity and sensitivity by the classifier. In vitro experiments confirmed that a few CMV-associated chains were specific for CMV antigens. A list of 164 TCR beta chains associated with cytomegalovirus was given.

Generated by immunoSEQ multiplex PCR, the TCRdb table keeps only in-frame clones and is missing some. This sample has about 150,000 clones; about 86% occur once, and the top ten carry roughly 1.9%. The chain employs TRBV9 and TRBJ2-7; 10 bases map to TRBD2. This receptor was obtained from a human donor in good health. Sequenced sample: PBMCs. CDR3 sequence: CASSASTSGMHF. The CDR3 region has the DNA TGTGCCAGCAGCGCATCCACTAGCGGGATGCACTTC.